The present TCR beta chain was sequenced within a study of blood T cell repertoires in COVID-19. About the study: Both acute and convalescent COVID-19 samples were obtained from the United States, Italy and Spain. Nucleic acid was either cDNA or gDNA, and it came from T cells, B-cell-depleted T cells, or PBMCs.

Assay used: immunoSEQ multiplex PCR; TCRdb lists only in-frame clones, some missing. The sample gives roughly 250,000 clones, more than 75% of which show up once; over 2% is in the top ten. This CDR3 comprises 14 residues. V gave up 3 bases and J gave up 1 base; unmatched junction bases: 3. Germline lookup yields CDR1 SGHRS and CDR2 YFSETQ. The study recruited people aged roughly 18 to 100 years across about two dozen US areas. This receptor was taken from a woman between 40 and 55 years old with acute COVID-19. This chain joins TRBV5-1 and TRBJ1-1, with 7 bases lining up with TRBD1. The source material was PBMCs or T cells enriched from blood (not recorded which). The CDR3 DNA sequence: TGCGCCAGCAGCTCGACAGGGAGGAACACTGAAGCTTTCTTT. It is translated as CASSSTGRNTEAFF. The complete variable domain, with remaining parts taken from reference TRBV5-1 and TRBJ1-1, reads KAGVTQTPRYLIKTRGQQVTLSCSPISGHRSVSWYQQTPGQGLQFLFEYFSETQRNKGNFPGRFSGRQFSNSRSEMNVSTLELGDSALYLCASSSTGRNTEAFFGQGTRLTVV.